This T cell receptor (beta chain) was found in a study of blood T cell repertoires in COVID-19. Study as a whole: COVID-19 samples, acute and convalescent, were from the United States, Italy and Spain.

The germline V and J ends were trimmed by 3 bases and 6 bases, with 15 bases remaining between them. This CDR3 spans 15 amino acids. Per the germline V gene, CDR1 is LNHDA and CDR2 is SQIVND (reference sequence). Libraries were prepared by immunoSEQ multiplex PCR; TCRdb keeps only in-frame clonotypes and omits some of them. The sample carries some 75,000 clones, more than 85% recorded once. The specimen sequenced was peripheral blood. The TCR sequence derives from a man aged 55 to 70 with acute or convalescent COVID-19. V is TRBV19 and J is TRBJ2-1; D might be TRBD2 (6 bases). Written as DNA, the CDR3 is TGTGCCAGTAGTATTCGGCAGGGAGGTTCCAATGAGCAGTTCTTC. It specifies CASSIRQGGSNEQFF.